The rows below give T cell receptor beta chains drawn from one sample of a study of cytomegalovirus exposure and HLA in healthy donors. This table comes from immunoSEQ multiplex PCR, and its TCRdb copy is limited to in-frame clones, with some not included. Its table lists more than 95,000 clones. Sequenced sample: PBMCs. These receptors were collected from a man aged 40-50 years in good health and CMV-seronegative. Each CDR3 is given with its conserved first and last residue. D genes are given only for firm matches.

V gene	D gene	J gene	CDR3 DNA	CDR3 protein
TRBV7-9	TRBD2	TRBJ2-7	TGTGCCAGCAGCTTAGCCGGTCGACTAGCGGGAACCTACGAGCAGTACTTC	CASSLAGRLAGTYEQYF
TRBV5-1	NA	TRBJ2-3	TGCGCCAGCAGTTATGGACAGAGCACAGATACGCAGTATTTT	CASSYGQSTDTQYF
TRBV30	TRBD2	TRBJ2-3	TGTGCCTGGGGCCGGCGGGAGGGCACAGATACGCAGTATTTT	CAWGRREGTDTQYF
TRBV19	NA	TRBJ1-1	TGTGCCAGTAGTATCAAAGGCGGGGACACTGAAGCTTTCTTT	CASSIKGGDTEAFF
TRBV6-1	TRBD1	TRBJ1-2	TGTGCCAGCGACCGGGACAGGGGGCGTCGAGGCTACACCTTC	CASDRDRGRRGYTF
TRBV5-5	TRBD2	TRBJ2-7	TGTGCCAGCAGCCCTCTGCCGGGGGGATACGAGCAGTACTTC	CASSPLPGGYEQYF
TRBV7-2	NA	TRBJ1-1	TGTGCCAGCAGCTTTATTCCGAACACTGAAGCTTTCTTT	CASSFIPNTEAFF
TRBV5-1	NA	TRBJ2-2	TGCGCCAGCAGCTTAGGCGGAACGAACACCGGGGAGCTGTTTTTT	CASSLGGTNTGELFF
TRBV6-5	NA	TRBJ2-1	TGTGCCAGCAGTCGCACAGGGCGTGCGTACAATGAGCAGTTCTTC	CASSRTGRAYNEQFF
TRBV19	TRBD2	TRBJ2-5	TGTGCCAGTAGTACCCGGACTAGCGGGAGGGAGACCCAGTACTTC	CASSTRTSGRETQYF
TRBV30	NA	TRBJ1-2	TGTGCCTGGAGTGTGTCACAGAACTATGGCTACACCTTC	CAWSVSQNYGYTF
TRBV11-2	TRBD1	TRBJ2-1	TGTGCCAGCAGCAAAGAATCCGGGACAGGGGGAAACAATGAGCAGTTCTTC	CASSKESGTGGNNEQFF
TRBV6-5	TRBD2	TRBJ2-1	TGTGCCAGCAGTTACCGTCAACTAGCGGGAGTCAATGAGCAGTTCTTC	CASSYRQLAGVNEQFF
TRBV21-1	NA	TRBJ2-5	NA	CVGAGSQETQYF
TRBV6-6	NA	TRBJ1-1	TGTGCCAGCAGCCATATTCCGGAGAGGCCTGGAGCTTTCTTT	CASSHIPERPGAFF
TRBV7-2	NA	TRBJ2-5	TGTGCCAGCAGCCCTAACAGGTTACAAGAGACCCAGTACTTC	CASSPNRLQETQYF
TRBV6-6	NA	TRBJ2-1	TGTGCCAGCAGTTACTTGAACCTAGGGCAGTTCTTC	CASSYLNLGQFF
TRBV11-1	TRBD2	TRBJ2-3	TGTGCCAGCAGCTTCTTCGGGAGGGCAGAAGATACGCAGTATTTT	CASSFFGRAEDTQYF
TRBV5-1	NA	TRBJ2-3	TGCGCCAGCAGCTTGGGTAACCAGGGGAAAGATACGCAGTATTTT	CASSLGNQGKDTQYF
TRBV5-1	TRBD1	TRBJ2-5	TGCGCCAGCAGCCCCCGGACAGGGGAGCGGGAGACCCAGTACTTC	CASSPRTGERETQYF
TRBV2	NA	TRBJ2-5	TGTGCCAGCAGTGCGGGACTCGAAGAGACCCAGTACTTC	CASSAGLEETQYF
TRBV27	NA	TRBJ1-3	TGTGCCAGCAGTCCTACAACAGGGCTGGGTGGAAACACCATATATTTT	CASSPTTGLGGNTIYF
TRBV25-1	NA	TRBJ2-1	TGTGCCAGCAGTGATCTTCCTAGCCCAGAGCAGTTCTTC	CASSDLPSPEQFF
TRBV5-6	NA	TRBJ2-5	TGTGCCAGCAGCTTGTTGGAAGCGAGGTACCAAGAGACCCAGTACTTC	CASSLLEARYQETQYF
TRBV7-2	NA	TRBJ2-3	TGTGCCAGCAGCTTATGGGGAGGATTCACAGATACGCAGTATTTT	CASSLWGGFTDTQYF
TRBV28	TRBD2	TRBJ2-2	TGTGCCAGCAGTTCGGGACTAGCAGCCGGGGAGCTGTTTTTT	CASSSGLAAGELFF
TRBV9	NA	TRBJ2-1	TGTGCCAGTAGCGTAGTGGGAGTCGCATACAATGAGCAGTTCTTC	CASSVVGVAYNEQFF
TRBV19	TRBD1	TRBJ2-2	TGTGCCAGTAGTATACGACAGGGGGTAGTTACAGGGAACACCGGGGAGCTGTTTTTT	CASSIRQGVVTGNTGELFF
TRBV7-2	NA	TRBJ1-2	TGTGCCAGCAGCTTAGACCGAGCAGCAACTAACTGTGGCTACACCTTC	CASSLDRAATNCGYTF
TRBV5-1	NA	TRBJ2-1	TGCGCCAGCAGCATCTTAGGGGGGGCCGGAAACAATGAGCAGTTCTTC	CASSILGGAGNNEQFF
TRBV5-6	TRBD2	TRBJ2-5	TGTGCCAGCAGCTTATTGGGACTAGCGGGAGGGGGAGAGACCCAGTACTTC	CASSLLGLAGGGETQYF
TRBV4-2	TRBD1	TRBJ1-4	TGTGCCAGCAGCCAAGATCAGGCAGGGGGCTCGTCTGCAGGTGAAAAACTGTTTTTT	CASSQDQAGGSSAGEKLFF
TRBV15	TRBD2	TRBJ2-3	TGTGCCACCAGCATTTATCGAGCCAGCGGGATGACAGATACGCAGTATTTT	CATSIYRASGMTDTQYF
TRBV5-1	TRBD1	TRBJ2-7	TGCGCCAGCAGCGTACCGGGGACAGGGGTCTACGAGCAGTACTTC	CASSVPGTGVYEQYF
TRBV7-9	NA	TRBJ2-7	TGTGCCAGCAGCTTAGAGGCGGGGTCCTCCTACGAGCAGTACTTC	CASSLEAGSSYEQYF
TRBV4-2	NA	TRBJ1-5	TGTGCCAGCAGCCAAGACTCTTCTAGCAATCAGCCCCAGCATTTT	CASSQDSSSNQPQHF
TRBV7-9	TRBD2	TRBJ2-3	TGTGCCAGCAGCTTATGGGGGACTAGCGGGATCCGCACAGATACGCAGTATTTT	CASSLWGTSGIRTDTQYF
TRBV30	TRBD1	TRBJ2-5	TGTGCCTGGAGTACAGGGGGGCGGGAGACCCAGTACTTC	CAWSTGGRETQYF
TRBV4-1	TRBD2	TRBJ2-7	TGCGCCAGCAGCCAAGATTGGATAGCGGGACACTACGAGCAGTACTTC	CASSQDWIAGHYEQYF
TRBV10-3	NA	TRBJ2-2	TGTGCCATCAGTGAGCCTACCCCAGGAAACACCGGGGAGCTGTTTTTT	CAISEPTPGNTGELFF
TRBV7-8	TRBD1	TRBJ2-2	TGTGCCAGCAGCTCTAGGAGAGGGGGCCTAAGAGCCGGGGAGCTGTTTTTT	CASSSRRGGLRAGELFF
TRBV6-5	NA	TRBJ2-7	TGTGCCAGCAGTTACTCGACGGGAGTGGGAGGCTACGAGCAGTACTTC	CASSYSTGVGGYEQYF
TRBV5-6	TRBD2	TRBJ2-5	TGTGCCAGCACCCTTCTAGCGGGAGGAGAGACCCAGTACTTC	CASTLLAGGETQYF
TRBV18	TRBD1	TRBJ1-2	TGTGCCAGCTCACTCGGGACAGGGGACGTTAACTATGGCTACACCTTC	CASSLGTGDVNYGYTF
TRBV6-5	NA	TRBJ1-2	TGTGCCAGCAGTTACTCGGCGACGGAGGGGCTCGGCTACACCTTC	CASSYSATEGLGYTF
TRBV7-6	TRBD2	TRBJ2-7	TGTGCCAGCAGCTTCTCAGTAGCGGGAGGAACCTACGAGCAGTACTTC	CASSFSVAGGTYEQYF
TRBV7-9	TRBD1	TRBJ1-1	TGTGCCAGCAGCCCCCAAGTGGGACAGGGGCTGGAAGCTTTCTTT	CASSPQVGQGLEAFF
TRBV7-8	NA	TRBJ1-1	TGTGCCACGACAACAATATCCCAAGCTTTCTTT	CATTTISQAFF
TRBV5-4	TRBD1	TRBJ1-2	TGTGCCAGCAGCTCAGCCGGGACAGGGGAAGCGTATGGCTACACCTTC	CASSSAGTGEAYGYTF
TRBV10-2	TRBD1	TRBJ1-2	TGCGCCAGCAGTGAAGGGACAGGGGATGTTGATGGCTACACCTTC	CASSEGTGDVDGYTF
TRBV7-2	TRBD1	TRBJ1-2	TGTGCCAGCAGCTTAGTCCGACAGGGGGCTGGCTACACCTTC	CASSLVRQGAGYTF